This entry concerns a single T cell receptor beta chain. This CDR3 is built from 14 residues. Germline lookup yields CDR1 SGHRS and CDR2 YFSETQ. V lost 0 bases, J lost 7 bases, and 13 bases lay in between. This sample was taken from a study of cytomegalovirus exposure and HLA in healthy donors. TCRdb's table, derived via immunoSEQ multiplex PCR, lists solely in-frame clones and lacks some. Found here are over 250,000 clones, roughly 90% of them singletons; the top ten hold 1% to 1.5%. The chain couples TRBV5-1 to TRBJ1-1; D ambiguous. The specimen sequenced was PBMCs. This clonotype was sampled from a woman between 25 and 40 years old in good health and CMV-seropositive. CDR3 sequence: CASSLAITGDEAFF. The CDR3 DNA reads TGCGCCAGCAGCTTGGCCATCACGGGTGATGAAGCTTTCTTT.